This entry concerns a single T cell receptor beta chain. Trimming removed 8 bases from V and 5 bases from J; junction bases left unmatched: 13. CDR3 size: 15 residues. Germline V gives CDR1 WSHSY, CDR2 SAAADI. This record belongs to a study of blood T cell repertoires in COVID-19. Using immunoSEQ multiplex PCR, the repertoire was profiled, and TCRdb retains in-frame clones only, with some absent. The profile covers about 250,000 clones, with approximately 85% appearing a single time and about 9.1% taken by the ten largest. Donors were grouped by their self-reported clinical history. The receptor was derived from a woman between 45 and 60 years old with acute COVID-19. The V call is TRBV10-2, the J call TRBJ1-1; 8 bases align to TRBD1. The sample comprised PBMCs or T cells enriched from blood (not recorded which). CDR3 protein: CASADRVRATTEAFF. The CDR3 coding sequence is TGCGCCAGCGCGGACAGGGTAAGAGCAACAACTGAAGCTTTCTTT.